This T cell receptor beta chain emerged from a study of blood T cell repertoires in COVID-19. Whole-study context: The study drew acute and convalescent COVID-19 samples from the United States, Italy and Spain.

Study processing details: Reference gene primer amplification gave nucleated cell count estimates. Data came from immunoSEQ multiplex PCR; TCRdb stores just in-frame clones and leaves some out. For V, J and clone size, that table is used; D and trimming come from the DNA. Of some 140,000 clones listed, about 72% are singletons. The receptor's source is a man aged 60 to 69 who had recovered from COVID-19. Sequencing used peripheral blood.

The DNA of the CDR3 is TGCGCCAGCAGCCCGACCGGGGGGGGCCCCTACTATGGCTACACCTTC. It translates to CASSPTGGGPYYGYTF. The chain couples TRBV4-3 to TRBJ1-2, with TRBD1 as a possible D gene (6 bases). V lost 4 bases to trimming and J lost 3 bases, with 18 bases between them. CDR1 is LGHNA, CDR2 YSLEER, per germline. This CDR3 is 16 amino acids long.